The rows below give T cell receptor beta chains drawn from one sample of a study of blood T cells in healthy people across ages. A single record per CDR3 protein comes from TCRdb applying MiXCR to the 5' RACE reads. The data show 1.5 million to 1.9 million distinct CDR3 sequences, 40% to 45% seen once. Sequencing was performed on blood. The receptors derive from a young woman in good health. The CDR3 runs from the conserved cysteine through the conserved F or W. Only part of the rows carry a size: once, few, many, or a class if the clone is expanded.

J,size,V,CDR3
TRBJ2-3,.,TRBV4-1,CASSQEVSIPSTDTQYF
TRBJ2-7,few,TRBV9,CASSVPGTSGTYEQYF
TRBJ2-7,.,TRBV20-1,CSAMGQGATQTLTLTYEQYF
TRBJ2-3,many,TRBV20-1,CSARVGANSDNTQYF
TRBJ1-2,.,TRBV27,CASSLYPLDPLNGYTF
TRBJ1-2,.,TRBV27,CASSFAGFYGYTF
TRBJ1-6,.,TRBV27,CASSLLAAYNSPLHF
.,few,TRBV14,CASSETTSYNEQYF
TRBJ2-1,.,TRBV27,CASSIRAPNEQFF
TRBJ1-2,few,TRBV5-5,CASSWGDRVAKDYGYTF
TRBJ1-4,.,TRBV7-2,CASTWGGARKLFF
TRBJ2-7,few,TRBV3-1,CASSHRLAAPYEQYF
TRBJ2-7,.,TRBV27,CASSLKQGRLYEQYF
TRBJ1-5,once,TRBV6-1,CASSEGRTQPQHF
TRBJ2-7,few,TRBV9,CASSVDGSRREQYF
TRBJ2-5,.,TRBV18,CASSPQAGGFQETQYF
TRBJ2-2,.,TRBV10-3,CAISTTGAGTGELYF
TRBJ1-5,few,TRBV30,CAWSGDRNQPQHF
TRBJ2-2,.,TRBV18,CASSPRSPGLAQNTGELFF
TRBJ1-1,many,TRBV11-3,CASSLGTRGEAFF
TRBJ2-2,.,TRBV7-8,CASSLAWDSTGELFF
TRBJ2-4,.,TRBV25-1,CASSELKGARNIQYF
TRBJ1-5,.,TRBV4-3,CASSQGVGHNQPQHF